One sample yielded the 16 T cell receptor beta chains listed below, sequenced in a study of blood T cell repertoires in COVID-19. Profiling relied on immunoSEQ multiplex PCR, and the TCRdb table lists in-frame clones only, not all of them. Here the sample spans about 280,000 clones, roughly 86% being singletons. What was sequenced was peripheral blood. The origin of the receptors is a woman aged 25 to 45 who had recovered from COVID-19.

CDR3 in amino acids: CASSRDSSGTEAFF. The CDR3 DNA reads as TGCGCCAGCAGCCGGGACAGTTCGGGCACTGAAGCTTTCTTT. V usage is TRBV4-3 and J usage is TRBJ1-1; 7 bases align to TRBD1. J lost 4 bases, V lost 4 bases, and 6 bases had no gene match. Germline V gene data show CDR1 as LGHNA and CDR2 as YSLEER. The CDR3 sequence is 14 residues long.

This rearrangement joins TRBV5-6 to TRBJ2-4, with D tentatively TRBD2 (6 bases). Germline V gives CDR1 SGHDT, CDR2 YYEEEE. The CDR3 sequence is 12 residues long. V was pared by 3 bases and J by 12 bases, with 13 bases between. This CDR3 is CASSSQRANQYF. The CDR3 region has the DNA TGTGCCAGCAGCTCGCAGCGGGCAAATCAGTACTTC.

This clone was seen once. This chain joins TRBV28 and TRBJ1-4, with D possibly being TRBD1 (6 bases). Germline V gene sequence: CDR1 MDHEN, CDR2 SYDVKM. The CDR3 covers 15 residues. Trimming took off 6 bases at V and 6 bases at J, with 17 bases between the two ends. CDR3 protein: CASSPTGFLDEKLFF. The CDR3 nucleotides are TGTGCCAGCAGCCCGACAGGTTTTCTTGATGAAAAACTGTTTTTT.

The V and J genes are TRBV7-9 and TRBJ1-2; D not certain. The CDR3 covers 15 residues. Germline V CDR1 and CDR2: SEHNR, FQNEAQ (reference sequence). V was trimmed by 5 bases and J by 2 bases, leaving 15 bases between them. The CDR3 here is CASSPPFLLNYGYTF. CDR3 sequence (DNA): TGTGCCAGCAGCCCACCGTTTCTACTAAACTATGGCTACACCTTC.

Regarding this clone: The sample has other DNA sequences that encode this CDR3 too. This chain links TRBV4-1 with TRBJ2-7, with TRBD2 as a possible D gene (5 bases). The V gene's germline CDR1 is MGHRA and CDR2 YSYEKL. This CDR3 has 14 amino acids. Trimming removed 3 bases from V and 3 bases from J, with 12 bases in between. The CDR3 is CASSQGRGSYEQYF. CDR3 in DNA: TGCGCCAGCAGCCAGGGCAGAGGGAGCTACGAGCAGTACTTC.

V and J are TRBV20-1 and TRBJ2-1, with D unclear. CDR3 length: 14 amino acids. Germline lookup yields CDR1 DFQATT and CDR2 SNEGSKA (reference sequence). V lost 3 bases and J lost 6, with 15 bases in between. The CDR3 region is CSASRVQLGNEQFF. Written as DNA, the CDR3 is TGCAGTGCTAGTCGGGTACAACTGGGCAATGAGCAGTTCTTC.

The chain joins TRBV7-2 to TRBJ2-1; 7 bases match TRBD1. This CDR3 region has 16 residues. V was pared by 4 bases and J by 8 bases, with 14 bases of the junction left unmatched. CDR1 and CDR2 (germline): SGHTA, FQGNSA. The CDR3 loop reads CASSSTPQGGRDEQFF. CDR3 nucleotide sequence: TGTGCCAGCAGCTCCACACCACAAGGGGGCAGGGATGAGCAGTTCTTC.

This clone has only a few counts. Other DNA sequences in the sample encode the same CDR3. V gene TRBV6-4 combines with J gene TRBJ1-1; D remains ambiguous. The V end was cut by 6 bases, the J end by 4 bases, with 12 bases between. CDR1 and CDR2 (germline): MRHNA, SNTAGT. The CDR3 sequence is 13 residues long. As DNA, the CDR3 is TGTGCCAGCAGCCGGACGGAGGGCACTGAAGCTTTCTTT. It yields the protein CASSRTEGTEAFF.

The chain joins TRBV4-1 to TRBJ1-4; D possibly corresponds to TRBD1 (6 bases). Germline assignment: CDR1 MGHRA and CDR2 YSYEKL. The CDR3 sequence is 15 residues long. V dropped 3 bases and J dropped 8 bases, with 16 bases sitting between them. CDR3 loop: CASSHSGTTGEKLFF. The CDR3 coding sequence is TGCGCCAGCAGCCACTCCGGGACAACGGGCGAAAAACTGTTTTTT.

This clone was counted between two and nine times. V gene TRBV4-2 combines with J gene TRBJ2-2; 8 bases match TRBD2. V lost 4 bases and J lost 5; bases outside the gene matches: 6. The CDR3 length is 15 residues. Germline CDR1 reads LGHNA; CDR2 reads YNFKEQ. The CDR3 reads CASSRGAGETGELFF. CDR3 in DNA: TGTGCCAGCAGCCGAGGAGCGGGGGAGACCGGGGAGCTGTTTTTT.

This clone showed up just a few times. This chain connects TRBV19 to TRBJ1-5, with 7 bases lining up with TRBD1. There are 15 residues in the CDR3. Germline V gene lookup returns CDR1 LNHDA and CDR2 SQIVND (reference sequence). V lost 4 bases, J lost 2 bases, and 5 bases stayed unmatched. The CDR3 sequence: CASSNGGQGNQPQHF. The CDR3 DNA reads as TGTGCCAGTAGTAACGGCGGACAGGGCAATCAGCCCCAGCATTTT.

As regards this clone: The junction shows a germline mismatch at one end, possibly a read error. The chain is built from TRBV7-6 and TRBJ1-1; TRBD1 is a possible D gene (5 bases). CDR1 SGHVS and CDR2 FNYEAQ come from the germline V gene. The CDR3 runs 13 residues. The CDR3 loop is CASSLAGGTGAFF. The CDR3 DNA follows: TGTGCCAGCAGCTTAGCGGGGGGGACTGGAGCTTTCTTT.

The rearrangement uses TRBV29-1 and TRBJ2-2; D unclear. From germline, CDR1 is SQVTM and CDR2 ANQGSEA. Trimming took off 2 bases at V and 4 bases at J, with 8 bases between the two ends. This CDR3 is 13 amino acids long. DNA for the CDR3: TGCAGCGTTGAAATTGCGCTCACCGGGGAGCTGTTTTTT. It is translated as CSVEIALTGELFF.

This clone is a singleton in its sample. The V call is TRBV14, the J call TRBJ1-6; D is undetermined. The germline CDR1 and CDR2 sequences are SGHDN and FVKESK. The length of the CDR3 is 13 residues. V lost 2 bases to trimming and J lost 7 bases, with 6 bases between them. This chain's CDR3 is CASSQSRNSPLHF. As DNA, the CDR3 is TGTGCCAGCAGCCAATCCCGGAATTCACCCCTCCACTTT.

This chain connects TRBV2 to TRBJ2-7; D remains ambiguous. CDR1 and CDR2 (germline): SNHLY, FYNNEI. Trimming shortened V by 3 bases and J by 6 bases, and 18 bases separated the two germline ends. The CDR3 sequence is 15 residues long. The CDR3, as DNA: TGTGCCAGCAGTGAGACCGCATACAATGGGCTCGAGCAGTACTTC. As protein: CASSETAYNGLEQYF.

The rearrangement joins TRBV27 to TRBJ1-5, with D tentatively TRBD1 (5 bases). Trimming pared 3 bases from V and 6 bases from J, leaving 15 bases between. Germline assignment: CDR1 MNHEY and CDR2 SMNVEV (reference sequence). The CDR3 runs 15 residues. Here the CDR3 DNA reads TGTGCCAGCAGTTTGCCCCAGGGTTTCAGTCAGCCCCAGCATTTT. Translation: CASSLPQGFSQPQHF.